The 20 T cell receptor beta chains reported below all come from one sample, sequenced in a study of blood T cell repertoires in COVID-19. Method: immunoSEQ multiplex PCR; TCRdb's copy keeps in-frame clones and lacks some. The table lists about 160,000 clones, over 60% of them singletons. Material: peripheral blood. Receptors originate from a man aged 60 to 75 with acute or convalescent COVID-19.

This rearrangement joins TRBV7-2 to TRBJ2-7; 14 nucleotides match TRBD2. V shed 5 bases, J shed 6 bases, and the junction held 6 bases outside the gene matches. This CDR3 has 15 amino acids. CDR1 SGHTA and CDR2 FQGNSA come from the germline V gene. The CDR3 coding sequence is TGTGCCAGCAGCCTTAACGGACTAGCGGGGGGCGAGCAGTACTTC. It encodes CASSLNGLAGGEQYF.

This chain connects TRBV10-2 to TRBJ1-1, with D maybe TRBD1 (6 bases). With 6 bases removed from V and 4 bases from J, the gap between germline ends came to 18 bases. The V gene's germline CDR1 is WSHSY and CDR2 SAAADI. The CDR3 length is 15 residues. The CDR3 DNA follows: TGCGCCAGCAGAGAAGACTACAGGGCCGGCACTGAAGCTTTCTTT. This codes for CASREDYRAGTEAFF.

V gene TRBV10-3 combines with J gene TRBJ2-5; D gene ambiguous. The CDR3 runs to 12 residues. Trimming cost V 3 bases and J 2 bases, with 4 bases left between them. Germline V lookup: CDR1 ENHRY, CDR2 SYGVKD. This CDR3 reads CAISDVQETQYF. CDR3 nucleotides: TGTGCCATCAGTGACGTACAAGAGACCCAGTACTTC.

The chain has TRBV6-5 and TRBJ1-1; 8 bases fit TRBD1. The CDR3 sequence is 13 residues long. With V trimmed by 6 bases and J by 3 bases, 3 bases remained unmatched. Looked up from germline, CDR1 is MNHEY and CDR2 is SVGAGI. CDR3 sequence reads: CASRSTGDTEAFF. The CDR3 nucleotides are TGTGCCAGCAGATCGACAGGGGACACTGAAGCTTTCTTT.

This clone was counted between two and nine times. The same CDR3 is also encoded by other DNA sequences in this sample. The chain recombines TRBV19 with TRBJ1-2; 8 positions match TRBD1. Per germline, CDR1 LNHDA and CDR2 SQIVND (reference sequence). V lost 3 bases and J lost 4; bases outside the gene matches: 1. The CDR3 is 13 residues long. The CDR3 DNA reads as TGTGCCAGTAGTATTGGGACAGGCTATGGCTACACCTTC. Encoded protein: CASSIGTGYGYTF.

The chain carries TRBV25-1 and TRBJ2-7; 10 nucleotides agree with TRBD1. CDR1 is MGHDK and CDR2 is SYGVNS in the germline V gene. The length of the CDR3 is 16 residues. V gave up 3 bases and J gave up 2 bases; unmatched junction bases: 7. CDR3 sequence reads: CASSDALGQGAYEQYF. The CDR3 coding sequence is TGTGCCAGCAGTGACGCCCTAGGACAGGGGGCCTACGAGCAGTACTTC.

The chain combines TRBV6-1 with TRBJ2-7; TRBD1 is a possible D gene (6 bases). With 3 bases removed from V and 0 bases from J, the gap between germline ends came to 12 bases. This CDR3 spans 15 amino acids. Germline V gene data show CDR1 as MNHNS and CDR2 as SASEGT. The CDR3 loop is CASSDRQDSSYEQYF. The DNA of the CDR3 is TGTGCCAGCAGTGATCGACAGGACAGCTCCTACGAGCAGTACTTC.

CDR3 sequence (DNA): TGTGCCAGCAGTCCGGAGGGCAAGAGCTTTGGCTACACCTTC. Its translation: CASSPEGKSFGYTF. The chain uses TRBV6-4 and TRBJ1-2; unclear D gene. V lost 5 bases, J lost 7 bases, and 17 bases lay in between. Germline V gene data show CDR1 as MRHNA and CDR2 as SNTAGT. This CDR3 is built from 14 residues.

The rearrangement uses TRBV12-5 and TRBJ1-5; D unclear. Germline assignment: CDR1 LGHNT and CDR2 FRNRAP. Trimming took 0 bases from V and 4 from J, leaving 16 bases between them. The CDR3 contains 17 residues. CDR3 sequence: CASGLVRSERGNQPQHF. The CDR3 bases are TGTGCTAGTGGTTTGGTTCGGTCTGAAAGAGGGAATCAGCCCCAGCATTTT.

The chain employs TRBV30 and TRBJ1-6; no firm D call. Germline loops: CDR1 GTSNPN, CDR2 SVGIG (reference sequence). The V and J ends lost 5 bases and 9 bases respectively, with 20 bases between them. The CDR3 consists of 15 residues. The CDR3 sequence: CAWAILEEGRSPLHF. The DNA of the CDR3 is TGTGCCTGGGCTATTCTGGAGGAGGGTCGTTCACCCCTCCACTTT.

This sequence joins TRBV23-1 and TRBJ1-1; D is possibly TRBD1 (6 bases). TRBV23-1 is assigned to the ORF class and has an uncertain function. The CDR3 sequence is 16 residues long. V lost 3 bases to trimming and J lost 1 base, with 15 bases between them. The CDR3 is CASSHPKGGRNTEAFF. The CDR3 DNA is TGCGCCAGCAGTCATCCCAAGGGGGGGCGGAACACTGAAGCTTTCTTT.

J is TRBJ2-2 and V is TRBV7-9; D is possibly TRBD1 (5 bases). The CDR3 is made up of 15 amino acids. Trimming cost V 6 bases and J 5 bases, with 16 bases left between them. Germline CDR1 reads SEHNR; CDR2 reads FQNEAQ (reference sequence). The CDR3 nucleotides are TGTGCCAGCAGTTGGACACGTCTGAATACCGGGGAGCTGTTTTTT. Its protein product is CASSWTRLNTGELFF.

The V gene is TRBV15, the J gene TRBJ1-3; maybe TRBD1 (6 bases). Germline V gene sequence: CDR1 LNHNV, CDR2 YYDKDF (reference sequence). The V end lost 2 bases, the J end lost 7 bases, and 15 bases lay between the germline ends. This CDR3 comprises 15 residues. The CDR3 bases are TGTGCCACCAGCAGAAACAGGGATATGGTCAACACCATATATTTT. It codes for CATSRNRDMVNTIYF.

The chain couples TRBV12-3 or TRBV12-4 to TRBJ2-2; no clear D gene. V gave up 9 bases and J gave up 2 bases, with 7 bases separating them. The CDR3 is 12 residues long. The CDR3, as DNA: TGTGCCAGTATTTTCAACACCGGGGAGCTGTTTTTT. It yields the protein CASIFNTGELFF.

The V gene is TRBV28, the J gene TRBJ1-2; weak D call: TRBD1 (5 bases). Trimming took 3 bases from V and 5 from J, leaving 10 bases between them. The CDR3 has 13 amino acids. Germline V gene lookup returns CDR1 MDHEN and CDR2 SYDVKM. The CDR3 loop reads CASSLPGEYGYTF. The CDR3 DNA reads TGTGCCAGCAGTTTGCCGGGGGAATATGGCTACACCTTC.

V and J are TRBV6-5 and TRBJ2-1, with D perhaps TRBD1 (5 bases). Trimming stripped 5 bases from V and 5 bases from J, with 16 bases between. Germline CDR1 reads MNHEY; CDR2 reads SVGAGI. The length of the CDR3 is 15 residues. The CDR3 is CASSLQPTDNNEQFF. For the CDR3, the DNA is TGTGCCAGCAGTCTTCAGCCGACAGATAACAATGAGCAGTTCTTC.

CDR3 in DNA: TGTGCCAGCAGAACCGGGACAGATAGCAATCAGCCCCAGCATTTT. This encodes CASRTGTDSNQPQHF. This chain connects TRBV6-1 to TRBJ1-5; 7 nucleotides agree with TRBD1. The length of the CDR3 is 15 residues. Trimming took 6 bases from V and 0 from J; bases not matched to a gene: 5. Per germline, CDR1 MNHNS and CDR2 SASEGT.

This chain joins TRBV30 and TRBJ1-1; 7 bases agree with TRBD1. There are 14 residues in the CDR3. The germline CDR1 and CDR2 sequences are GTSNPN and SVGIG (reference sequence). With 5 bases clipped from V and 2 bases from J, the junction kept 8 bases outside the gene matches. Here the CDR3 reads CAWSEGQINTEAFF. CDR3 DNA sequence: TGTGCCTGGTCAGAGGGACAGATTAACACTGAAGCTTTCTTT.

In DNA, the CDR3 is TGTGCCAGCAGCTTAGGAATACGGCCGGGACATACAACCAATCAGCCCCAGCATTTT. As protein: CASSLGIRPGHTTNQPQHF. This chain joins TRBV11-2 and TRBJ1-5; tentatively, D is TRBD1 (6 bases). The CDR3 loop spans 19 amino acids. The V gene lost 1 base and the J gene lost 3 bases, with 22 bases spanning the gap. Germline CDR1 reads SGHAT; CDR2 reads FQNNGV.

The chain recombines TRBV24-1 with TRBJ2-1, with D maybe TRBD1 (5 bases). There are 13 residues in the CDR3. Germline V gene lookup returns CDR1 KGHDR and CDR2 SFDVKD. V was trimmed by 6 bases and J by 1 base, leaving 6 bases between them. CDR3 DNA sequence: TGTGCCACCAGTTCAGGGTCCTACAATGAGCAGTTCTTC. Translating it yields CATSSGSYNEQFF.